This TCR beta chain is drawn from a study of T cell changes during pregnancy in multiple sclerosis. From germline, CDR1 is SGHDT and CDR2 YYEEEE. The CDR3 runs 17 residues. J was trimmed by 4 bases and V by 1 base; bases with no gene match: 7. Method: immunoSEQ multiplex PCR; TCRdb's copy keeps in-frame clones and lacks some. Among approximately 50,000 clones listed, about 90% were seen once. The receptor was isolated from a female donor with multiple sclerosis, enrolled in a pregnancy study. The source material was CD8+ T cells from peripheral blood mononuclear cells, sampled after pregnancy. This chain joins TRBV5-6 and TRBJ2-5; 13 bases are shared with TRBD2. The CDR3, as DNA: TGTGCCAGCAGCTTGCAGACTAGCGGGGGGTGGGGAGAGACCCAGTACTTC. Translated: CASSLQTSGGWGETQYF.